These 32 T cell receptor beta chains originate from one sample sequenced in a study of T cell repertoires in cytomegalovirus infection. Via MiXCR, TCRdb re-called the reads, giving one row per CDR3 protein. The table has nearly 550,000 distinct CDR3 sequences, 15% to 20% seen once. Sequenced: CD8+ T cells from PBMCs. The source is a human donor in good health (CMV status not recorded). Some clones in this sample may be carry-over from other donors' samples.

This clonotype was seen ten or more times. The CDR3 is CASSFPYEQYF. DNA of the CDR3: TGTGCCAGCAGTTTCCCCTACGAGCAGTACTTC. The chain links TRBV12-3 or TRBV12-4 to TRBJ2-7; D gene uncertain. Trimming took off 3 bases at V and 2 bases at J, with 2 bases between the two ends. The CDR3 totals 11 residues.

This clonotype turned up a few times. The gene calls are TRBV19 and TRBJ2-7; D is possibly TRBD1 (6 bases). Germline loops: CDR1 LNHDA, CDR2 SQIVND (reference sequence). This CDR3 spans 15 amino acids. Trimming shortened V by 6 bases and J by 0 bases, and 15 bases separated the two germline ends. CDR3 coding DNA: TGTGCCAGTAGGGATACCCGACAGGTCTCCTACGAGCAGTACTTC. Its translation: CASRDTRQVSYEQYF.

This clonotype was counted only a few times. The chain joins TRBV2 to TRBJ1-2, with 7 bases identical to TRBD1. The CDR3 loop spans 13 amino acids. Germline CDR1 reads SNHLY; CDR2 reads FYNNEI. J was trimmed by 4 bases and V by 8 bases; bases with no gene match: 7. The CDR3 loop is CASGSGQVYGYTF. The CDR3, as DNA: TGTGCCAGCGGATCCGGACAGGTCTATGGCTACACCTTC.

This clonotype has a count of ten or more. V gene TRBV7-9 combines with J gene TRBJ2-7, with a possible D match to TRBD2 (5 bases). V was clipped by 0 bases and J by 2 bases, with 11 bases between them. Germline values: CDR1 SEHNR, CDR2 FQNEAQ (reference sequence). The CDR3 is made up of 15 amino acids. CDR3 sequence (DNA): TGTGCCAGCAGCTTAGCCCCCTCGAGGGCCTACGAGCAGTACTTC. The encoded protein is CASSLAPSRAYEQYF.

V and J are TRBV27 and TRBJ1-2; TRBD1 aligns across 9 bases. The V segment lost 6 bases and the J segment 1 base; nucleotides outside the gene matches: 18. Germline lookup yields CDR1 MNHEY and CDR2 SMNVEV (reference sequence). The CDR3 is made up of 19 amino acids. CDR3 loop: CASSHVVLLQGALNYGYTF. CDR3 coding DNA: TGTGCCAGCAGCCACGTTGTTTTATTACAGGGGGCCCTTAACTATGGCTACACCTTC.

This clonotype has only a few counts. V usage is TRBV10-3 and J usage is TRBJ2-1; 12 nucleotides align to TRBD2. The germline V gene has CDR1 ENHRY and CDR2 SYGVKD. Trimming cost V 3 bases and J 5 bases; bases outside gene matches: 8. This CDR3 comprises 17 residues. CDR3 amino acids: CAISELAGGGGDNEQFF. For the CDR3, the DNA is TGTGCCATCAGTGAACTAGCGGGAGGTGGTGGGGACAATGAGCAGTTCTTC.

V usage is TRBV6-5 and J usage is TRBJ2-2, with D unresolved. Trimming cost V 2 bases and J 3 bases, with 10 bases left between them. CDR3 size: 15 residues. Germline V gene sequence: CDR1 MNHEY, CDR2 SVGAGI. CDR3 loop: CASSYGPRDTGELFF. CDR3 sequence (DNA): TGTGCCAGCAGTTACGGACCGCGAGACACCGGGGAGCTGTTTTTT.

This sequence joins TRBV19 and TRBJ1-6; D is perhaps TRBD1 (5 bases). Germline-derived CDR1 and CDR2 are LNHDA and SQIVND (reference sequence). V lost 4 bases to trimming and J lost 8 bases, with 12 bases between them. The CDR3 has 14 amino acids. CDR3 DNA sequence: TGTGCCAGTAGTACCCGGGGGATGGATTCACCCCTCCACTTT. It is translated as CASSTRGMDSPLHF. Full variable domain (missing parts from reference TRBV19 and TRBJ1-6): DGGITQSPKYLFRKEGQNVTLSCEQNLNHDAMYWYRQDPGQGLRLIYYSQIVNDFQKGDIAEGYSVSREKKESFPLTVTSAQKNPTAFYLCASSTRGMDSPLHFGNGTRLTVT.

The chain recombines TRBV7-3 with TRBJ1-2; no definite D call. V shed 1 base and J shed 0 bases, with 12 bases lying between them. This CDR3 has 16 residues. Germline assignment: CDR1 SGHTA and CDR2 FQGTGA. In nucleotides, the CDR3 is TGTGCCAGCAGCTTAAAGCGTCTCCCCTCTAACTATGGCTACACCTTC. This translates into CASSLKRLPSNYGYTF.

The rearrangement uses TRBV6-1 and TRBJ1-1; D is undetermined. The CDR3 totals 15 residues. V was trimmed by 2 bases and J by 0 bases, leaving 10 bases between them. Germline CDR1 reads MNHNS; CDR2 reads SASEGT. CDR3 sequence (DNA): TGTGCCAGCAGTGAACTGGGCAGTATGAACACTGAAGCTTTCTTT. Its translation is CASSELGSMNTEAFF.

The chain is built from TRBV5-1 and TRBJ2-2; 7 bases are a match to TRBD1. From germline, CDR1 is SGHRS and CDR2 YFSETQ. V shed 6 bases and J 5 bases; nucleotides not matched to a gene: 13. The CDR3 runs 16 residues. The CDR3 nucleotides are TGCGCCAGCACCCCACCCCCGGGACAGACGACCGGGGAGCTGTTTTTT. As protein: CASTPPPGQTTGELFF.

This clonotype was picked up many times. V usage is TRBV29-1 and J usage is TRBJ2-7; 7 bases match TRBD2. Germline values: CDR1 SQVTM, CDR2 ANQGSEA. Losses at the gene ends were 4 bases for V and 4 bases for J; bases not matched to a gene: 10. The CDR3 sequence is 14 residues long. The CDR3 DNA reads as TGCAGCGTTGGAGAGCGGGGTCTAGGGTACGAGCAGTACTTC. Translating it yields CSVGERGLGYEQYF.

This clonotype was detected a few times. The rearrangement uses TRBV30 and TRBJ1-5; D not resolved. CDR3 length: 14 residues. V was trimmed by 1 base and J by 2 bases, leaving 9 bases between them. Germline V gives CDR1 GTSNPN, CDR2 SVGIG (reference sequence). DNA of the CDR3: TGTGCCTGGAGTGGTGAAAGCGGCAATCAGCCCCAGCATTTT. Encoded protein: CAWSGESGNQPQHF.

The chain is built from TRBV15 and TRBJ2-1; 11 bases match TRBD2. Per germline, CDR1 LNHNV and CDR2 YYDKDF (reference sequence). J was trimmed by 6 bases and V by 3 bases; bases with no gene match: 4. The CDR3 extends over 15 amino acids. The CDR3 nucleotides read TGTGCCACCAGCAGTTTAGCGGGAGGGCTCAATGAGCAGTTCTTC. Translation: CATSSLAGGLNEQFF.

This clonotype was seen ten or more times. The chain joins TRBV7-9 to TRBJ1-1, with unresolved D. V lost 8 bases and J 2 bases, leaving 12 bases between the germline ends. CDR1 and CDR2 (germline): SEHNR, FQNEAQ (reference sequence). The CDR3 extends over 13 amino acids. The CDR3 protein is CASGAGSNTEAFF. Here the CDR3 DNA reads TGTGCCAGCGGAGCGGGCTCAAACACTGAAGCTTTCTTT.

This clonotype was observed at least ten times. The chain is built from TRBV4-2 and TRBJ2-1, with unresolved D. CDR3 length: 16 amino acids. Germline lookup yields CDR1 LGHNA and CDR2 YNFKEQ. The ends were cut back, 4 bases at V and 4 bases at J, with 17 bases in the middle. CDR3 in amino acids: CASSPTFPPNYNEQFF. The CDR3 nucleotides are TGTGCCAGCAGCCCCACATTTCCCCCCAATTACAATGAGCAGTTCTTC.

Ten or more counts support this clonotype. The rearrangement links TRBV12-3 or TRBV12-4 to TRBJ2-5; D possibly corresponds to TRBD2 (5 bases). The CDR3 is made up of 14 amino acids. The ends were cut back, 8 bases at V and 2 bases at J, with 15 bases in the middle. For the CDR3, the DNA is TGTGCCAGCCTCCGACGGGGTCTTCAAGAGACCCAGTACTTC. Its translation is CASLRRGLQETQYF.

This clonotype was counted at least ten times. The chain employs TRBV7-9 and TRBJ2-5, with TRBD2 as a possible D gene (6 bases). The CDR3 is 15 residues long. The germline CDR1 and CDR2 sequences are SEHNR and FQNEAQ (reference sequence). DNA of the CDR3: TGTGCGACTCGGGCTAGCGTCGGAGAGGATGAGACCCAGTACTTC. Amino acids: CATRASVGEDETQYF.

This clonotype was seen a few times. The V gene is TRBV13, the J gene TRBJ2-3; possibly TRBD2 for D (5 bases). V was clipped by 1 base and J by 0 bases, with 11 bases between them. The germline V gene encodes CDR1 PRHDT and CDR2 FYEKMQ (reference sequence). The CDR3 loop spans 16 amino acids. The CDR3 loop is CASSLVRLASTDTQYF. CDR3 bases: TGTGCCAGCAGCTTAGTTAGGCTAGCAAGCACAGATACGCAGTATTTT.

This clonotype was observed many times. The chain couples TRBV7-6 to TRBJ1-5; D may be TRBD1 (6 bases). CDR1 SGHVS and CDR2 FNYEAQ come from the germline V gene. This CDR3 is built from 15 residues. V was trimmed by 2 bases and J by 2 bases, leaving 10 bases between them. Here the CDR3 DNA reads TGTGCCAGCAGCTTAACAGGGAGGGGCAATCAGCCCCAGCATTTT. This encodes CASSLTGRGNQPQHF. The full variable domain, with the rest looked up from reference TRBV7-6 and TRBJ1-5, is GAGVSQSPRYKVTKRGQDVALRCDPISGHVSLYWYRQALGQGPEFLTYFNYEAQQDKSGLPNDRFSAERPEGSISTLTIQRTEQRDSAMYRCASSLTGRGNQPQHFGDGTRLSIL.

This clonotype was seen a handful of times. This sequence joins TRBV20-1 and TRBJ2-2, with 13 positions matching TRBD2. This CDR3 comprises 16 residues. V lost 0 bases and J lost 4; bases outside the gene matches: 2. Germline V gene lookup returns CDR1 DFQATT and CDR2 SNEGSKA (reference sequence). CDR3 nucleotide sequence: TGCAGTGCTAGAGACCGACTAGCGGGGGGCACCGGGGAGCTGTTTTTT. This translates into CSARDRLAGGTGELFF.

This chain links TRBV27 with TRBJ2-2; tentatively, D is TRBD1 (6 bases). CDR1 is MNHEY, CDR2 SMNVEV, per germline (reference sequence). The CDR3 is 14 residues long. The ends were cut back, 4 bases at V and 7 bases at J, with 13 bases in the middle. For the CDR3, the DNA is TGTGCCAGCAGTTACGGACAGAGTAACGGGGAGCTGTTTTTT. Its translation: CASSYGQSNGELFF.

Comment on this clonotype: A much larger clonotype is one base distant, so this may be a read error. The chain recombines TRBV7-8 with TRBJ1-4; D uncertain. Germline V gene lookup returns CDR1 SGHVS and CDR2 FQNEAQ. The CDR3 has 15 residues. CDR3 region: CASSLRRRENEKLIF. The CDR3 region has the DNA TGTGCCAGCAGCTTACGGAGAAGGGAAAATGAAAAACTGATTTTT. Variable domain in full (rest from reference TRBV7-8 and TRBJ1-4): GAGVSQSPRYKVAKRGQDVALRCDPISGHVSLFWYQQALGQGPEFLTYFQNEAQLDKSGLPSDRFFAERPEGSVSTLKIQRTQQEDSAVYLCASSLRRRENEKLIFGSGTQLSVL.

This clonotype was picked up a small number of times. The CDR3 here is CASSLGTESSYNEQFF. The CDR3, as DNA: TGTGCCAGCAGTCTTGGGACGGAGAGCTCCTACAATGAGCAGTTCTTC. The chain has TRBV28 and TRBJ2-1; D might be TRBD1 or TRBD2, each matching 5 bases. V shed 5 bases and J shed 0 bases, with 14 bases lying between them. The CDR3 totals 16 residues. CDR1 and CDR2 from the germline V gene are MDHEN and SYDVKM.

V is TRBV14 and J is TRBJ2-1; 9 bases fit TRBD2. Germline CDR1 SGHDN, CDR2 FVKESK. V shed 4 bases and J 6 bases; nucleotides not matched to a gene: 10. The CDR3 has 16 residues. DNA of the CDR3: TGTGCCAGCAGCCTTTTCGGGACTAGCCGTACCAATGAGCAGTTCTTC. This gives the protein CASSLFGTSRTNEQFF.

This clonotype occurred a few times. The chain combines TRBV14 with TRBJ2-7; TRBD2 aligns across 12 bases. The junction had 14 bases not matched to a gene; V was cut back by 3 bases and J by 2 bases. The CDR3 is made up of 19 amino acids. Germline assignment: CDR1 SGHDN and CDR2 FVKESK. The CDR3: CASSHLLMTSGSVPYEQYF. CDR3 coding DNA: TGTGCCAGCAGCCACCTCCTTATGACTAGCGGGAGTGTCCCCTACGAGCAGTACTTC. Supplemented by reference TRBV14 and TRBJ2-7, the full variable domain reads EAGVTQFPSHSVIEKGQTVTLRCDPISGHDNLYWYRRVMGKEIKFLLHFVKESKQDESGMPNNRFLAERTGGTYSTLKVQPAELEDSGVYFCASSHLLMTSGSVPYEQYFGPGTRLTVT.

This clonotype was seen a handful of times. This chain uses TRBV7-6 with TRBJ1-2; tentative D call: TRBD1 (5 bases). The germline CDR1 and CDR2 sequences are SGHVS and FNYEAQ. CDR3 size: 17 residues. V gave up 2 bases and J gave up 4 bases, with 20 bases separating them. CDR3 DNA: TGTGCCAGCAGCTTATATCCGGGGGAGAGGAGGGGCTATGGCTACACCTTC. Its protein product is CASSLYPGERRGYGYTF.

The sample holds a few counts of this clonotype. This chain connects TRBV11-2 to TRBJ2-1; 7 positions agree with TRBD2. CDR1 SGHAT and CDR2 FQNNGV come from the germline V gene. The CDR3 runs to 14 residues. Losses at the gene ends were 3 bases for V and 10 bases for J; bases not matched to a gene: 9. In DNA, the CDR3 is TGTGCCAGCAGCTTTTGGGGGGGAAGTGAGGAGCAGTTCTTC. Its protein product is CASSFWGGSEEQFF.

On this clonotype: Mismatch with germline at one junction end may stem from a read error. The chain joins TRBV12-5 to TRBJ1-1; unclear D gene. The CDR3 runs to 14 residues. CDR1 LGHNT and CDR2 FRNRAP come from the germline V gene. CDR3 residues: CASGLRHVVTEAFF. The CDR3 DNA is TGTGCGAGTGGTCTGAGGCATGTAGTCACTGAAGCTTTCTTT.

The CDR3, as DNA: TGTGCCAGCAGTTCTTCCACTGGGGAGGACCACACAGATACGCAGTATTTT. Encoded protein: CASSSSTGEDHTDTQYF. This chain links TRBV27 with TRBJ2-3, with a tentative D call TRBD2 (6 bases). Germline values: CDR1 MNHEY, CDR2 SMNVEV (reference sequence). CDR3 size: 17 residues. V was clipped by 4 bases and J by 2 bases, with 19 bases between them.

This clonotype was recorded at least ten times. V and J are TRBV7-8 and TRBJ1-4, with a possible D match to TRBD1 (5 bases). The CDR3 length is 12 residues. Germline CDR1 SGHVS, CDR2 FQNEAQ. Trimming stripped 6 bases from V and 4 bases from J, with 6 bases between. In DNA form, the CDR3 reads TGTGCCAGCAGAGGGGATAATGAAAAACTGTTTTTT. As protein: CASRGDNEKLFF.

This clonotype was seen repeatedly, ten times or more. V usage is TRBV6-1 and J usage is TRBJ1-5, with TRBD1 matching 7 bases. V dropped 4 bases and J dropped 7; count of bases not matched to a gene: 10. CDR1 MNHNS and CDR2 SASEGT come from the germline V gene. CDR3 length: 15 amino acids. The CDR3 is CASSALQGTRQPQHF. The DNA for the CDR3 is TGTGCCAGCAGTGCCCTACAGGGGACGCGGCAGCCCCAGCATTTT.